This paragraph reports one TCR beta chain. The V gene's germline CDR1 is SGHNT and CDR2 YENEEA. V was cut by 5 bases and J by 0 bases, with 15 bases left in between. This CDR3 has 16 residues. These data come from a study of blood T cell repertoires in COVID-19. Across the study: T cells, B-cell-depleted T cells, or PBMCs supplied cDNA or gDNA.

TCRdb's table, derived via immunoSEQ multiplex PCR, lists solely in-frame clones and lacks some. The sample lists over 150,000 clones; 70% to 85% were seen once. Recruitment covered about two dozen US areas and drew participants whose ages spanned roughly 18 to 89 years. Participants had their cohort set by participant-reported clinical history. Each recovered donor of Cohort 3 presented with two negative PCRs, clearance, or symptom resolution. This clonotype originated in a woman aged 45 to 65 who had recovered from COVID-19. The material sequenced was PBMCs or T cells enriched from blood (not recorded which). The chain combines TRBV11-3 with TRBJ2-3; TRBD2 is a possible D gene (6 bases). CDR3 loop: CASSPGGTTSTDTQYF. CDR3 nucleotide sequence: TGTGCCAGCAGCCCTGGGGGGACCACTAGCACAGATACGCAGTATTTT.